The subject of this entry is one T cell receptor (beta chain). The source of the sample is a study of blood T cell repertoires in COVID-19. Study as a whole: COVID-19 samples, acute and convalescent, were from the United States, Italy and Spain. T cells, B-cell-depleted T cells, or PBMCs provided the cDNA or gDNA that served as material.

Patients from Seattle were sampled longitudinally, starting during active infection. TCRdb keeps only in-frame clones here, not all; method: immunoSEQ multiplex PCR. The sample lists roughly 250,000 clones; 80% to 90% were seen once. Per germline, CDR1 SGHRS and CDR2 YFSETQ. This CDR3 comprises 14 residues. V dropped 4 bases and J dropped 3; count of bases not matched to a gene: 7. The receptor was derived from a woman in her thirties with COVID-19, enrolled during active disease. The chain combines TRBV5-1 with TRBJ2-7; TRBD1 matches at 7 bases. The sample taken for sequencing was peripheral blood. The CDR3: CASSAGTDYYEQYF. The DNA of the CDR3 is TGCGCCAGCAGCGCCGGGACAGACTACTACGAGCAGTACTTC.